The sequence of this T cell receptor beta chain was determined in a study of early T cells in non-severe SARS-CoV-2 infection. The CDR3 totals 13 residues. V was trimmed by 1 base and J by 8 bases, leaving 9 bases between them. Germline V gene data show CDR1 as SEHNR and CDR2 as FQNEAQ (reference sequence). TCRdb re-derived calls from the 5' RACE reads in MiXCR, one entry per CDR3 protein. Of 68,000 or so distinct CDR3 sequences detected, roughly 13% appear once; the ten largest clones hold 4% to 5%. This clonotype was detected a few times. The chain couples TRBV7-9 to TRBJ1-5; D ambiguous. The sequenced sample consisted of whole blood. The source is an adult who was a healthcare worker with PCR-confirmed SARS-CoV-2 infection or an uninfected control (not recorded which). This chain's CDR3 is CASSLESGKPQHF. Here the CDR3 DNA reads TGTGCCAGCAGCTTAGAATCCGGGAAGCCCCAGCATTTT.